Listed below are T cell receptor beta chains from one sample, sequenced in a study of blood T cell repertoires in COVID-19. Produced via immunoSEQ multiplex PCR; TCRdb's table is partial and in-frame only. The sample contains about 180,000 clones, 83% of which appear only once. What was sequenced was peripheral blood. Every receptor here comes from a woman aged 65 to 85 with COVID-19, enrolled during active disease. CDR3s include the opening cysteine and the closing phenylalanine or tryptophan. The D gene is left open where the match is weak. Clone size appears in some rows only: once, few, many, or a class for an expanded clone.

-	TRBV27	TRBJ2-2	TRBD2	CASSPILAGGPGELFF	TGTGCCAGCAGTCCGATTTTGGCGGGAGGGCCCGGGGAGCTGTTTTTT
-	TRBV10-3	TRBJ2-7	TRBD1	CAIQNPGQGNEQYF	TGTGCCATTCAAAACCCGGGACAGGGGAACGAGCAGTACTTC
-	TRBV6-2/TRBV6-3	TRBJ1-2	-	CASSYPQYGYTF	TGTGCCAGCAGTTACCCGCAGTATGGCTACACCTTC
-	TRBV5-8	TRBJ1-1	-	CASSLDSSKGSTEAFF	TGTGCCAGCAGCTTGGACAGCTCGAAAGGCAGCACTGAAGCTTTCTTT
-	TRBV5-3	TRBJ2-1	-	CARSLRGSSDQGHNEQFF	TGTGCCAGAAGCTTGCGCGGGTCCTCCGATCAGGGGCACAATGAGCAGTTCTTC
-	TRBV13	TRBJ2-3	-	CASSLWGEVGRDTQYF	TGTGCCAGCAGCTTATGGGGGGAGGTGGGAAGAGATACGCAGTATTTT
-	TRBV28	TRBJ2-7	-	CASSPRGGSSYEQYF	TGTGCCAGCAGTCCCCGGGGTGGGTCCTCCTACGAGCAGTACTTC
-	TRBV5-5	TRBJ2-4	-	CASSLDRTASIQYF	TGTGCCAGCAGCTTGGATAGGACTGCCTCAATTCAGTACTTC
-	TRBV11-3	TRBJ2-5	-	CASSGAARETQYF	TGTGCCAGCAGCGGGGCAGCCCGAGAGACCCAGTACTTC
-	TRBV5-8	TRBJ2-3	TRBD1	CASSSGAAGGASDTQYF	TGTGCCAGCAGTTCTGGTGCCGCAGGGGGCGCCTCAGATACGCAGTATTTT
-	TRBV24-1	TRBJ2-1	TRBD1	CATSDSTGGKYNEQFF	TGTGCCACCAGTGATTCGACAGGGGGGAAATACAATGAGCAGTTCTTC
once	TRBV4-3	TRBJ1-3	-	CASSRAWQDSGNTIYF	TGCGCCAGCAGCCGCGCTTGGCAGGATTCTGGAAACACCATATATTTT
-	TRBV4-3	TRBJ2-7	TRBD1	CASSQVRGLTYEQYF	TGCGCCAGCAGCCAGGTCAGGGGGCTCACCTACGAGCAGTACTTC
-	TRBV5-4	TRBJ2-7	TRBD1	CATKTGWEREQYF	TGTGCCACCAAGACAGGGTGGGAGCGGGAGCAGTACTTC
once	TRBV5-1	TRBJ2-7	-	CASSPPGLASEQYF	TGCGCCAGCAGCCCCCCGGGACTGGCATCGGAGCAGTACTTC
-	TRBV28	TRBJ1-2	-	CASSSSGSRGYGYTF	TGTGCCAGCAGTTCCTCGGGGAGCAGGGGCTATGGCTACACCTTC
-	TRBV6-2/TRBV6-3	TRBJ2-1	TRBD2	CASSHARTSGYNEQFF	TGTGCCAGCAGTCATGCCCGGACTAGCGGTTACAATGAGCAGTTCTTC
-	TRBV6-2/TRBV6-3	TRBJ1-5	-	CASSLPSPAPHF	TGTGCCAGCAGTCTCCCAAGCCCCGCCCCGCATTTT
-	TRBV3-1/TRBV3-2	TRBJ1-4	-	CASSPVGGKTNEKLFF	TGTGCCAGCAGCCCGGTTGGCGGTAAAACTAATGAAAAACTGTTTTTT
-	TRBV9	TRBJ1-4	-	CASSVGESTNEKLFF	TGTGCCAGCAGCGTAGGCGAGTCAACTAATGAAAAACTGTTTTTT
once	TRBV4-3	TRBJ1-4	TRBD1	CASSQDVSPGGEKLFF	TGCGCCAGCAGCCAAGATGTCTCCCCAGGGGGGGAAAAACTGTTTTTT
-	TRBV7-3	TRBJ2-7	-	CASSLRRVESYEQYF	TGTGCCAGCAGCTTACGCAGGGTCGAATCGTACGAGCAGTACTTC